The next 27 T cell receptor beta chains were all read from a single sample in a study of graft-versus-host responses after intestinal transplantation. Their antigens remain unidentified. The method was immunoSEQ multiplex PCR; TCRdb's version includes in-frame clones alone and lacks a portion of them. The repertoire consists of around 120,000 clones, with roughly nine tenths occurring once and the leading ten covering more than 0.15%. The sequences come from unstimulated CD4+ T cells sorted from spleen or lymph node cells, collected before intestinal transplant. The origin of the receptors is a human donor who received an intestinal transplant.

This clone was seen a single time. CDR3 protein: CASSAGRRGNTEAFF. DNA of the CDR3: TGTGCCAGCAGTGCGGGGAGGCGAGGAAACACTGAAGCTTTCTTT. The V call is TRBV25-1, the J call TRBJ1-1; D is uncertain. CDR1 and CDR2 (germline): MGHDK, SYGVNS. V lost 4 bases and J 2 bases, leaving 14 bases between the germline ends. The CDR3 sequence is 15 residues long.

The V call is TRBV5-5, the J call TRBJ2-2; 9 nucleotides agree with TRBD1. Germline CDR1 reads SGHKS; CDR2 reads YYEKEE (reference sequence). V was clipped by 4 bases and J by 3 bases; unmatched bases: 10. The CDR3 length is 17 residues. Here the CDR3 reads CASSPLPGTGYTGELFF. The CDR3 DNA reads as TGTGCCAGCAGCCCACTCCCCGGGACAGGGTACACCGGGGAGCTGTTTTTT.

The chain is built from TRBV10-3 and TRBJ2-1; 11 bases align to TRBD2. This CDR3 is 16 amino acids long. Germline CDR1 ENHRY, CDR2 SYGVKD. With 4 bases clipped from V and 1 base from J, the junction kept 3 bases outside the gene matches. The CDR3 sequence is CAISVLAGVSYNEQFF. In DNA, the CDR3 is TGTGCCATCAGTGTACTAGCGGGGGTTTCCTACAATGAGCAGTTCTTC.

This chain joins TRBV28 and TRBJ2-2; 8 nucleotides agree with TRBD2. The V gene's germline CDR1 is MDHEN and CDR2 SYDVKM. V lost 5 bases to trimming and J lost 1 base; unmatched junction nucleotides: 3. The CDR3 runs to 15 residues. As DNA, the CDR3 is TGTGCCAGCAGTGCACTAGCGGTGAACACCGGGGAGCTGTTTTTT. It specifies CASSALAVNTGELFF.

This rearrangement joins TRBV2 to TRBJ2-5; 9 positions match TRBD1. The J call may not be correct, given that the DNA end is closer to TRBJ2-7. Germline assignment: CDR1 SNHLY and CDR2 FYNNEI. CDR3 length equals 15 residues. The DNA for the CDR3 is TGTGCCAGCAGTAAAGAGGGGACAGGGAGCTCCGAGCAGTACTTC. Protein product: CASSKEGTGSSEQYF.

The chain has TRBV7-3 and TRBJ1-2; no clear D gene. This CDR3 has 13 residues. Trimming pared 3 bases from V and 4 bases from J, leaving 9 bases between. Germline V gene lookup returns CDR1 SGHTA and CDR2 FQGTGA. The DNA for the CDR3 is TGTGCCAGCAGCTTTGGGCCGTCCTATGGCTACACCTTC. Protein sequence: CASSFGPSYGYTF.

The genes are TRBV4-2 and TRBJ2-3; D possibly corresponds to TRBD2 (6 bases). Trimming removed 3 bases at V and 2 bases at J, with 15 bases between. The CDR3 totals 16 residues. Germline V lookup: CDR1 LGHNA, CDR2 YNFKEQ. The CDR3 DNA sequence: TGTGCCAGCAGCCACCCGCGGGCGGGGTACACAGATACGCAGTATTTT. This sequence encodes CASSHPRAGYTDTQYF.

The genes are TRBV5-1 and TRBJ2-1, with D unclear. Trimming pared 2 bases from V and 6 bases from J, leaving 15 bases between. The CDR3 spans 15 residues. The V gene's germline CDR1 is SGHRS and CDR2 YFSETQ. The CDR3 nucleotides are TGCGCCAGCAGCTTTGGCCCTACTTCGGGCAATGAGCAGTTCTTC. It is translated as CASSFGPTSGNEQFF.

The rearrangement joins TRBV4-3 to TRBJ2-5; the D is unclear. Gene TRBJ2-7 matches the end of the DNA better, so the J call may be wrong. Germline CDR1 is LGHNA and CDR2 is YSLEER. This CDR3 spans 14 amino acids. The CDR3 region has the DNA TGCGCCAGCAGCCAAGATCGAGGCAGCTACGAGCAGTACTTC. Translating gives CASSQDRGSYEQYF.

The rearrangement uses TRBV6-6 and TRBJ1-5; 9 positions agree with TRBD1. The CDR3 has 15 residues. The germline CDR1 and CDR2 sequences are MNHNY and SVGAGI (reference sequence). V dropped 7 bases and J dropped 3; count of bases not matched to a gene: 7. The chain's CDR3 is CASNPGQGDNQPQHF. DNA of the CDR3: TGTGCCAGCAACCCGGGACAGGGAGACAATCAGCCCCAGCATTTT.

This clone was recorded a few times. The chain is built from TRBV7-8 and TRBJ1-2; a possible D gene is TRBD1 (5 bases). The V gene lost 3 bases and the J gene lost 5 bases, with 16 bases spanning the gap. The germline gives CDR1 SGHVS, CDR2 FQNEAQ. This CDR3 comprises 15 residues. The CDR3 protein is CASSLKAGFEYGYTF. The CDR3 DNA reads as TGTGCCAGCAGCTTGAAAGCAGGGTTTGAGTATGGCTACACCTTC.

Concerning this clone: Other DNA sequences from this sample encode an identical CDR3 as well. V is TRBV7-6 and J is TRBJ1-3; 8 bases match TRBD1. Trimming removed 0 bases from V and 6 bases from J; junction bases left unmatched: 4. CDR1 and CDR2 (germline): SGHVS, FNYEAQ. CDR3 length: 15 amino acids. CDR3 nucleotides: TGTGCCAGCAGCTTAGCGCTGGGACAGGCAAACACCATATATTTT. Its protein product is CASSLALGQANTIYF.

This chain uses TRBV6-4 with TRBJ1-4; 8 bases line up with TRBD1. The trim removed 8 bases at V and 0 bases at J, leaving 11 bases unmatched. CDR1 is MRHNA and CDR2 is SNTAGT in the germline V gene. The CDR3 is 17 residues long. The CDR3 sequence is CASVKDRVVATNEKLFF. As DNA, the CDR3 is TGTGCCAGCGTAAAGGACAGGGTTGTCGCAACTAATGAAAAACTGTTTTTT.

The chain joins TRBV7-2 to TRBJ2-7; 9 bases align to TRBD2. Germline-derived CDR1 and CDR2 are SGHTA and FQGNSA. After removal of 1 base from V and 7 bases from J, the junction contained 11 bases not matched to a gene. The CDR3 contains 16 residues. CDR3 protein: CASSLGGEGLAREQYF. The CDR3 DNA is TGTGCCAGCAGCTTAGGGGGCGAAGGACTAGCGAGGGAGCAGTACTTC.

The genes are TRBV10-1 and TRBJ2-1; 12 bases align to TRBD2. The V segment lost 4 bases and the J segment 7 bases; nucleotides outside the gene matches: 5. The length of the CDR3 is 15 residues. Germline CDR1 is WNHNN and CDR2 is SYGVQD (reference sequence). The CDR3, as DNA: TGCGCCAGCAGTGCGACTAGCGGGAGAGGGAATGAGCAGTTCTTC. This translates into CASSATSGRGNEQFF.

The rearrangement uses TRBV6-6 and TRBJ2-1; maybe TRBD1 (5 bases). The CDR3 sequence is 15 residues long. V shed 6 bases and J shed 0 bases, with 12 bases lying between them. Germline-derived CDR1 and CDR2 are MNHNY and SVGAGI (reference sequence). In DNA form, the CDR3 reads TGTGCCAGCAGACCCGCAGGGAACTCCTACAATGAGCAGTTCTTC. It translates to CASRPAGNSYNEQFF.

This CDR3 is CASSPDRGGSMNEQYF. CDR3 DNA sequence: TGCGCCAGCAGCCCGGACCGGGGCGGGAGTATGAACGAGCAGTACTTC. The chain uses TRBV5-1 and TRBJ2-7; 7 nucleotides match TRBD2. There are 16 residues in the CDR3. The germline CDR1 and CDR2 sequences are SGHRS and YFSETQ. J was trimmed by 5 bases and V by 4 bases; bases with no gene match: 15.

V and J are TRBV6-1 and TRBJ2-3, with D possibly TRBD2 on 5 matching bases. Germline loops: CDR1 MNHNS, CDR2 SASEGT. The CDR3 length is 16 residues. Trimming took off 4 bases at V and 2 bases at J, with 16 bases between the two ends. The CDR3 sequence is CASSVVFGLATDTQYF. The CDR3 DNA reads as TGTGCCAGCAGTGTTGTCTTTGGACTCGCCACAGATACGCAGTATTTT.

This chain connects TRBV7-9 to TRBJ1-4; a weak D match, TRBD1 (5 bases). V was cut by 5 bases and J by 8 bases, with 18 bases left in between. CDR1 and CDR2 from the germline V gene are SEHNR and FQNEAQ (reference sequence). The CDR3 totals 15 residues. CDR3 amino acids: CASSPRTGRNEKLFF. DNA for the CDR3: TGTGCCAGCAGCCCACGAACAGGCAGAAACGAAAAACTGTTTTTT.

This chain uses TRBV7-2 with TRBJ1-2; 8 nucleotides agree with TRBD1. Germline CDR1 and CDR2: SGHTA and FQGNSA. The CDR3 covers 14 residues. V was clipped by 5 bases and J by 4 bases; unmatched bases: 6. In DNA form, the CDR3 reads TGTGCCAGCAGCCTGAGGACAGGGATCTATGGCTACACCTTC. It encodes CASSLRTGIYGYTF.

The J gene is TRBJ2-2, the V gene TRBV7-2; tentatively, D is TRBD1 (6 bases). The V gene lost 1 base and the J gene lost 3 bases, with 9 bases spanning the gap. The CDR3 has 15 residues. Germline values: CDR1 SGHTA, CDR2 FQGNSA. Here the CDR3 reads CASSLVGTYTGELFF. CDR3 DNA sequence: TGTGCCAGCAGCTTAGTTGGGACATACACCGGGGAGCTGTTTTTT.

The V and J genes are TRBV25-1 and TRBJ1-1; TRBD1 matches at 7 bases. CDR3 size: 13 residues. The germline V gene has CDR1 MGHDK and CDR2 SYGVNS. The J segment lost 5 bases and the V segment lost 5 bases, leaving 5 bases of the junction unmatched. The CDR3 coding sequence is TGTGCCAGCAGTTTACAGGGGAAAACTGAAGCTTTCTTT. Its protein product is CASSLQGKTEAFF.

The chain has TRBV18 and TRBJ1-2; TRBD1 agrees at 8 bases. Trimming removed 3 bases from V and 4 bases from J; junction bases left unmatched: 10. The length of the CDR3 is 16 residues. Germline CDR1 and CDR2: KGHSH and LQKENI. The CDR3 spells CASSPLTDTGGYGYTF. The CDR3 bases are TGTGCCAGCTCACCGCTGACCGACACAGGGGGCTATGGCTACACCTTC. Complete variable domain (other parts from reference TRBV18 and TRBJ1-2): NAGVMQNPRHLVRRRGQEARLRCSPMKGHSHVYWYRQLPEEGLKFMVYLQKENIIDESGMPKERFSAEFPKEGPSILRIQQVVRGDSAAYFCASSPLTDTGGYGYTFGSGTRLTVV.

This sequence joins TRBV25-1 and TRBJ2-7; D possibly corresponds to TRBD2 (6 bases). CDR1 is MGHDK and CDR2 is SYGVNS in the germline V gene. Trimming removed 4 bases at V and 0 bases at J, with 10 bases between. The CDR3 consists of 14 residues. CDR3 DNA: TGTGCCAGCAGTGTTCGGGGGAACTCCTACGAGCAGTACTTC. Protein: CASSVRGNSYEQYF.

The rearrangement links TRBV6-1 to TRBJ2-7; D not resolved. The CDR3 has 12 amino acids. Germline values: CDR1 MNHNS, CDR2 SASEGT. V was cut by 5 bases and J by 7 bases, with 12 bases left in between. The DNA of the CDR3 is TGTGCCAGCAGTTCCGACTTTGGGGAGCAGTACTTC. As protein: CASSSDFGEQYF.

This chain uses TRBV2 with TRBJ2-2, with 7 positions matching TRBD1. Germline lookup yields CDR1 SNHLY and CDR2 FYNNEI. This CDR3 region has 15 residues. J was trimmed by 1 base and V by 3 bases; bases with no gene match: 2. CDR3 loop: CASSDGTVNTGELFF. The CDR3 region has the DNA TGTGCCAGCAGTGACGGGACAGTGAACACCGGGGAGCTGTTTTTT.

This clone has only one observation. This chain uses TRBV27 with TRBJ1-1; possibly TRBD1 for D (6 bases). Germline CDR1 and CDR2: MNHEY and SMNVEV (reference sequence). Between the trimmed V and J ends, which lost 3 bases and 10 bases, there was a span of 12 bases. The CDR3 consists of 12 residues. This chain's CDR3 is CASSFTGKRAFF. The CDR3 DNA reads TGTGCCAGCAGTTTTACAGGGAAACGAGCTTTCTTT.